This entry is about one TCR beta chain. The antigen remains undetermined. This specimen belongs to a study of cytomegalovirus exposure and HLA in healthy donors. J was trimmed by 4 bases and V by 6 bases; bases with no gene match: 3. The CDR3 covers 12 residues. The V gene's germline CDR1 is SEHNR and CDR2 FQNEAQ (reference sequence). The PCR had 60 Vbeta and 13 Jbeta primers. The data were produced by immunoSEQ multiplex PCR, yet TCRdb's version contains in-frame clones alone and is incomplete. The sample consists of more than 110,000 clones, about four fifths of them appearing once. Study-level results: In a later analysis, the majority of CMV-associated beta chains seemingly showed HLA restriction. HLA alleles were associated with some 17,000 TCR beta sequences in a later analysis at 0.05 false discovery rate. Reported performance of the classifier showed diagnosis of cytomegalovirus status with high specificity and sensitivity.

The specimen was PBMCs. V and J are TRBV7-9 and TRBJ2-7; 7 bases are a match to TRBD1. The origin of this receptor is a man aged 30 to 39 in good health and CMV-seronegative. CDR3: CASSQQGYEQYF. The CDR3 DNA follows: TGTGCCAGCAGTCAACAGGGGTACGAGCAGTACTTC. The complete variable domain, with remaining parts taken from reference TRBV7-9 and TRBJ2-7, reads DTGVSQNPRHKITKRGQNVTFRCDPISEHNRLYWYRQTLGQGPEFLTYFQNEAQLEKSRLLSDRFSAERPKGSFSTLEIQRTEQGDSAMYLCASSQQGYEQYFGPGTRLTVT.